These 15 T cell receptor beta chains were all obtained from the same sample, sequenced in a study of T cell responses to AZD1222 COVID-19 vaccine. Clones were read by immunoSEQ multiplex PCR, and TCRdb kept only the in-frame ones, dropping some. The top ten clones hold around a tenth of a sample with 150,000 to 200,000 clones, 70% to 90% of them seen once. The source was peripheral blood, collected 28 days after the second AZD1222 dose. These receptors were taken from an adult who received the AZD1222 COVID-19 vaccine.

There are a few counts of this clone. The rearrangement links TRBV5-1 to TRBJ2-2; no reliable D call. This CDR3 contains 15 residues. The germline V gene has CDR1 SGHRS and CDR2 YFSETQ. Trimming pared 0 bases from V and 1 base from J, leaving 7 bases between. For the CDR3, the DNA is TGCGCCAGCAGCTTGGCCCGACAGAACACCGGGGAGCTGTTTTTT. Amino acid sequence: CASSLARQNTGELFF.

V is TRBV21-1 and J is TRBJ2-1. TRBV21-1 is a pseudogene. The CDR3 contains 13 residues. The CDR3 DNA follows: TGTGCCAGCACCAGACCGGGGGCTTGTGAGCAGTTCTTC. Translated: CASTRPGACEQFF.

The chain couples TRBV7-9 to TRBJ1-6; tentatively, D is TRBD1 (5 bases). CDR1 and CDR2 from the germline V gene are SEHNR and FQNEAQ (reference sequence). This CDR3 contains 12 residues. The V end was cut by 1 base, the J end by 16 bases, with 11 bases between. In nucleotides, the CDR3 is TGTGCCAGCAGCTTAGGGGGGGGTGGGCTCCACTTT. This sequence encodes CASSLGGGGLHF.

In DNA form, the CDR3 reads TGCGCCAGCAGCCAAGCGGGGGTAGGTGGCACCGGGGAGCTGTTTTTT. As protein: CASSQAGVGGTGELFF. J is TRBJ2-2 and V is TRBV4-1; D may be TRBD2 (6 bases). V lost 1 base, J lost 4 bases, and 13 bases lay in between. The CDR3 contains 16 residues. Germline loops: CDR1 MGHRA, CDR2 YSYEKL.

The CDR3 nucleotides read TGTGCCAGCAGCGTAGCCCCCGGGAGCGGGGGAGGATATGGCTACACCTTC. Protein sequence: CASSVAPGSGGGYGYTF. The V and J genes are TRBV9 and TRBJ1-2; D possibly corresponds to TRBD1 (5 bases). V dropped 0 bases and J dropped 5 bases, with 20 bases sitting between them. The CDR3 totals 17 residues. Germline-derived CDR1 and CDR2 are SGDLS and YYNGEE.

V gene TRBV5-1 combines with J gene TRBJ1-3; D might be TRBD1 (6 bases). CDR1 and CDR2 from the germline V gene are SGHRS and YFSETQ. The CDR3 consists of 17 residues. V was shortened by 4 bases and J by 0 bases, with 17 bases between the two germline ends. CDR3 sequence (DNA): TGCGCCAGCAGCCCGCCCCCGGGCAGGGGCTCTGGAAACACCATATATTTT. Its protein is CASSPPPGRGSGNTIYF.

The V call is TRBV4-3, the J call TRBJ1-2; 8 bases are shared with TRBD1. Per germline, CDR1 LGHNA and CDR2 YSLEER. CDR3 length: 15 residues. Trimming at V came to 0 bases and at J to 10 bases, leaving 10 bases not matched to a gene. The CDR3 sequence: CASSQEVWTGFDYTF. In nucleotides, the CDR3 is TGCGCCAGCAGCCAAGAGGTCTGGACAGGGTTTGACTACACCTTC.

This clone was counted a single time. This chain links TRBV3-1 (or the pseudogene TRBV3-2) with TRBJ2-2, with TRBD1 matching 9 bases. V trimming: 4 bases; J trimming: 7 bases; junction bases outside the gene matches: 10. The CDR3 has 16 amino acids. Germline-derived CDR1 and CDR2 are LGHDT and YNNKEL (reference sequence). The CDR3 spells CASSLGTGRNVGELFF. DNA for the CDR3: TGTGCCAGCAGCCTCGGGACAGGGCGTAATGTCGGGGAGCTGTTTTTT.

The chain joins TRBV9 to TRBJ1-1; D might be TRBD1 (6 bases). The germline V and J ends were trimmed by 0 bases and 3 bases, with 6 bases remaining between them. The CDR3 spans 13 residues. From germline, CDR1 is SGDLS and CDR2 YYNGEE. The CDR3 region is CASSVGQDTEAFF. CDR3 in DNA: TGTGCCAGCAGCGTAGGACAGGACACTGAAGCTTTCTTT.

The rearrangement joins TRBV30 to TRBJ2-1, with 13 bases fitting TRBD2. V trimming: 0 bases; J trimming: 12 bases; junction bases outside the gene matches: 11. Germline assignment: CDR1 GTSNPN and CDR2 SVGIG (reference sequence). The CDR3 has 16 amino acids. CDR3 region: CAWSVVGLAGAVGQFF. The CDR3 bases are TGTGCCTGGAGTGTAGTAGGACTAGCGGGGGCGGTTGGGCAGTTCTTC.

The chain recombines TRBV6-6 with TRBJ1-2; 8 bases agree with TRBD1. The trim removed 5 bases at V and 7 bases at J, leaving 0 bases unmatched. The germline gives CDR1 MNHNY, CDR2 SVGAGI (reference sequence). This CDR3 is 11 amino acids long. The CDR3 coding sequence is TGTGCCAGCAGTACAGGGGGTGGCTACACCTTC. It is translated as CASSTGGGYTF.

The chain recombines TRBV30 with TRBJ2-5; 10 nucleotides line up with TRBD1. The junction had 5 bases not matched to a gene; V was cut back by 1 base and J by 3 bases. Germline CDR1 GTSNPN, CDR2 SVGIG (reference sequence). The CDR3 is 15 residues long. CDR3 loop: CAWSGQGAGKETQYF. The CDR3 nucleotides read TGTGCCTGGAGTGGACAGGGGGCTGGAAAAGAGACCCAGTACTTC. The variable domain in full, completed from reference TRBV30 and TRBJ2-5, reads SQTIHQWPATLVQPVGSPLSLECTVEGTSNPNLYWYRQAAGRGLQLLFYSVGIGQISSEVPQNLSASRPQDRQFILSSKKLLLSDSGFYLCAWSGQGAGKETQYFGPGTRLLVL.

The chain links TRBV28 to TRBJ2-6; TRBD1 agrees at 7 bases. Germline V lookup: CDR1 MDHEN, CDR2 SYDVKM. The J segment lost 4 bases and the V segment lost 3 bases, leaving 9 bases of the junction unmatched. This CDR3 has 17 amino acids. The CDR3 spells CASSFAETGSGANVLTF. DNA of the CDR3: TGTGCCAGCAGTTTCGCGGAGACAGGGTCCGGGGCCAACGTCCTGACTTTC.

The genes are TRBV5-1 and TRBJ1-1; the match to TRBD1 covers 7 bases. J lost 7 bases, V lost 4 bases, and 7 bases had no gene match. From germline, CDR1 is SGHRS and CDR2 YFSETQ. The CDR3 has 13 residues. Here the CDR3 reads CASSGTGEGEAFF. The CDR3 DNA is TGCGCCAGCAGCGGTACAGGGGAGGGTGAAGCTTTCTTT.

CDR3 nucleotide sequence: TGTGCCAGCAGCTTAGGCGGCTTCGGGACAGGCAACTCCGAGCAGTTCTTC. Amino acid sequence: CASSLGGFGTGNSEQFF. The chain employs TRBV7-8 and TRBJ2-1, with 8 nucleotides matching TRBD1. The CDR3 is 17 residues long. The germline gives CDR1 SGHVS, CDR2 FQNEAQ. J was trimmed by 10 bases and V by 1 base; bases with no gene match: 15.